This T cell receptor (beta chain) was found in a study of control samples from healthy donors and cancer patients. Clones were read by immunoSEQ multiplex PCR, and TCRdb kept only the in-frame ones, dropping some. Of tens of thousands of clones listed, roughly nine tenths are singletons. The V end lost 0 bases, the J end lost 4 bases, and 14 bases lay between the germline ends. The germline V gene encodes CDR1 SGDLS and CDR2 YYNGEE. The CDR3 spans 16 residues. The sample was PBMCs. This clonotype was sampled from a man aged 55 to 70 with colorectal cancer. The chain uses TRBV9 and TRBJ1-5, with D unresolved. CDR3 region: CASSVVFRPVNQPQHF. The CDR3 nucleotides are TGTGCCAGCAGCGTAGTTTTCAGGCCGGTGAATCAGCCCCAGCATTTT.